A single sample gave rise to the 24 T cell receptor beta chains below, sequenced in a study of cytomegalovirus exposure and HLA in healthy donors. Both 60 Vbeta primers and 13 Jbeta primers went into the PCR. Assay used: immunoSEQ multiplex PCR; TCRdb lists only in-frame clones, some missing. The data contain over 150,000 clones, over 65% of them singletons. Source material: PBMCs. These receptors all stem from a man aged 25 to 40 in good health and CMV-seronegative.

The chain links TRBV27 to TRBJ2-7; 7 positions agree with TRBD1. V shed 4 bases, J shed 4 bases, and the junction held 10 bases outside the gene matches. The CDR3 contains 15 residues. Germline CDR1 is MNHEY and CDR2 is SMNVEV (reference sequence). This CDR3 is CASSSTQGVMYEQYF. The CDR3 bases are TGTGCCAGCAGTTCAACGCAGGGGGTCATGTACGAGCAGTACTTC.

The chain joins TRBV6-1 to TRBJ1-3; the D is unclear. The CDR3 contains 17 residues. Germline assignment: CDR1 MNHNS and CDR2 SASEGT. Trimming took off 3 bases at V and 0 bases at J, with 15 bases between the two ends. CDR3 coding DNA: TGTGCCAGCAGTGATCACTTCCAAGCAAGCTCTGGAAACACCATATATTTT. It specifies CASSDHFQASSGNTIYF.

This sequence joins TRBV18 and TRBJ1-3, with D unclear. V was cut by 3 bases and J by 4 bases, with 10 bases left in between. The CDR3 covers 14 residues. Germline lookup yields CDR1 KGHSH and CDR2 LQKENI. This chain's CDR3 is CASSPAGFGNTIYF. In DNA, the CDR3 is TGTGCCAGCTCACCTGCAGGCTTCGGAAACACCATATATTTT.

The chain has TRBV7-2 and TRBJ1-3, with D possibly matching TRBD1 (6 bases). The CDR3 totals 15 residues. V was shortened by 2 bases and J by 2 bases, with 10 bases between the two germline ends. Germline V CDR1 and CDR2: SGHTA, FQGNSA. CDR3 amino acids: CASSLWAGAGNTIYF. The CDR3 bases are TGTGCCAGCAGCTTATGGGCAGGGGCTGGAAACACCATATATTTT. Based on the CDR3 plus reference TRBV7-2 and TRBJ1-3, the full variable domain is GAGVSQSPSNKVTEKGKDVELRCDPISGHTALYWYRQSLGQGLEFLIYFQGNSAPDKSGLPSDRFSAERTGGSVSTLTIQRTQQEDSAVYLCASSLWAGAGNTIYFGEGSWLTVV.

This clone is a singleton in its sample. The rearrangement uses TRBV19 and TRBJ1-2; 8 bases line up with TRBD1. Germline values: CDR1 LNHDA, CDR2 SQIVND (reference sequence). V shed 3 bases and J 4 bases; nucleotides not matched to a gene: 7. The CDR3 covers 15 residues. CDR3 coding DNA: TGTGCCAGTAGTATTGGTCAGGGGGCGACCTATGGCTACACCTTC. Its translation: CASSIGQGATYGYTF.

The chain carries TRBV5-1 and TRBJ2-2; 9 positions agree with TRBD2. The V gene end was trimmed by 4 bases and the J gene end by 1 base; junction bases not matched to a gene: 5. This CDR3 region has 16 residues. CDR1 is SGHRS, CDR2 YFSETQ, per germline. CDR3 sequence: CASSLSSGENTGELFF. CDR3 DNA sequence: TGCGCCAGCAGCCTTTCTAGCGGGGAGAACACCGGGGAGCTGTTTTTT.

The J gene is TRBJ1-6, the V gene TRBV7-2; D not resolved. CDR1 and CDR2 from the germline V gene are SGHTA and FQGNSA. There are 14 residues in the CDR3. The V end lost 2 bases, the J end lost 5 bases, and 7 bases lay between the germline ends. The chain's CDR3 is CASSLSSDNSPLHF. CDR3 sequence (DNA): TGTGCCAGCAGCTTATCGAGCGATAATTCACCCCTCCACTTT.

This chain links TRBV5-4 with TRBJ1-2; TRBD1 matches 9 bases. Germline assignment: CDR1 SGHNT and CDR2 YYREEE (reference sequence). V lost 3 bases to trimming and J lost 2 bases; unmatched junction nucleotides: 8. This CDR3 is built from 16 residues. CDR3 sequence (DNA): TGTGCCAGCAGCTCGGTCCCGGGACAGGGAAACTATGGCTACACCTTC. Protein: CASSSVPGQGNYGYTF. The full variable domain, rest sourced from reference TRBV5-4 and TRBJ1-2, is ETGVTQSPTHLIKTRGQQVTLRCSSQSGHNTVSWYQQALGQGPQFIFQYYREEENGRGNFPPRFSGLQFPNYSSELNVNALELDDSALYLCASSSVPGQGNYGYTFGSGTRLTVV.

This clone was found a few times. The chain recombines TRBV6-6 with TRBJ1-1; D remains unclear. Germline assignment: CDR1 MNHNY and CDR2 SVGAGI (reference sequence). CDR3 length: 15 amino acids. The ends were cut back, 0 bases at V and 0 bases at J, with 8 bases in the middle. CDR3 residues: CASSYSMSVNTEAFF. The CDR3 DNA sequence: TGTGCCAGCAGTTACTCGATGAGCGTGAACACTGAAGCTTTCTTT.

The rearrangement links TRBV5-1 to TRBJ2-3; 9 bases fit TRBD1. This CDR3 is 16 amino acids long. Germline CDR1 is SGHRS and CDR2 is YFSETQ. Germline trimming cut 0 bases from V and 2 bases from J; bases unmatched to any gene: 4. The CDR3 loop is CASSLGQGGSTDTQYF. DNA for the CDR3: TGCGCCAGCAGCTTGGGACAGGGGGGGTCCACAGATACGCAGTATTTT.

This clone has a handful of counts. The J gene is TRBJ2-1, the V gene TRBV19; D is uncertain. Per the germline V gene, CDR1 is LNHDA and CDR2 is SQIVND (reference sequence). Trimming removed 3 bases at V and 0 bases at J, with 9 bases between. This CDR3 has 15 amino acids. The CDR3 spells CASSISGSSYNEQFF. The CDR3 bases are TGTGCCAGTAGTATTTCAGGCAGCTCCTACAATGAGCAGTTCTTC.

In its sample, this clone was seen a few times. The chain joins TRBV15 to TRBJ2-6; possibly TRBD1 for D (6 bases). Trimming took 0 bases from V and 1 from J, leaving 19 bases between them. The length of the CDR3 is 20 residues. The germline V gene encodes CDR1 LNHNV and CDR2 YYDKDF (reference sequence). The CDR3 nucleotides are TGTGCCACCAGCAGAGACCTCACGTTGTGGGGGCAATCTGGGGCCAACGTCCTGACTTTC. Protein sequence: CATSRDLTLWGQSGANVLTF. The whole variable domain, remainder taken from reference TRBV15 and TRBJ2-6, is DAMVIQNPRYQVTQFGKPVTLSCSQTLNHNVMYWYQQKSSQAPKLLFHYYDKDFNNEADTPDNFQSRRPNTSFCFLDIRSPGLGDTAMYLCATSRDLTLWGQSGANVLTFGAGSRLTVL.

The chain employs TRBV2 and TRBJ1-3; TRBD1 is a possible D gene (5 bases). The CDR3 sequence is 16 residues long. Trimming removed 6 bases at V and 2 bases at J, with 17 bases between. Per the germline V gene, CDR1 is SNHLY and CDR2 is FYNNEI. DNA of the CDR3: TGTGCCAGCAGGATGGACGGCGGGGCGGCTGGAAACACCATATATTTT. Amino acid sequence: CASRMDGGAAGNTIYF.

In the case of this clone: Germline and junction disagree at one end, which may indicate a read error. This chain joins TRBV7-2 and TRBJ2-1; 7 bases are shared with TRBD1. Germline CDR1 SGHTA, CDR2 FQGNSA. This CDR3 has 16 amino acids. The CDR3 is CASSPRRDRRNNGQFF. The CDR3 region has the DNA TGTGCCAGCAGCCCCCGACGGGACAGAAGGAACAATGGGCAGTTCTTC.

J is TRBJ2-7 and V is TRBV28; 9 nucleotides match TRBD1. CDR3 length: 17 residues. V was pared by 3 bases and J by 0 bases, with 9 bases of the junction left unmatched. Germline values: CDR1 MDHEN, CDR2 SYDVKM. The CDR3 region has the DNA TGTGCCAGCAGTTTCCTGATTGACAGGGGGACCTCCTACGAGCAGTACTTC. This codes for CASSFLIDRGTSYEQYF. Full variable domain (missing parts from reference TRBV28 and TRBJ2-7): DVKVTQSSRYLVKRTGEKVFLECVQDMDHENMFWYRQDPGLGLRLIYFSYDVKMKEKGDIPEGYSVSREKKERFSLILESASTNQTSMYLCASSFLIDRGTSYEQYFGPGTRLTVT.

The V call is TRBV7-9, the J call TRBJ2-5, with a possible D match to TRBD2 (5 bases). There are 13 residues in the CDR3. Germline V CDR1 and CDR2: SEHNR, FQNEAQ (reference sequence). V was clipped by 3 bases and J by 2 bases, with 7 bases between them. In DNA, the CDR3 is TGTGCCAGCAGCTTCGGGGATCAAGAGACCCAGTACTTC. This translates into CASSFGDQETQYF.

V and J are TRBV6-1 and TRBJ1-2; TRBD1 is a possible D gene (5 bases). The CDR3 contains 13 residues. Germline-derived CDR1 and CDR2 are MNHNS and SASEGT. The V end was cut by 5 bases, the J end by 3 bases, with 10 bases between. CDR3 in amino acids: CASSIRGDYGYTF. DNA of the CDR3: TGTGCCAGCAGTATTAGGGGTGACTATGGCTACACCTTC.

This clone was detected a few times. The chain uses TRBV20-1 and TRBJ1-1; TRBD1 might be the D (5 bases). Germline V CDR1 and CDR2: DFQATT, SNEGSKA (reference sequence). V gave up 6 bases and J gave up 5 bases, with 10 bases separating them. The CDR3 totals 11 residues. CDR3 sequence reads: CSARGDTEAFF. In DNA form, the CDR3 reads TGCAGTGCCCGGGGGGATACTGAAGCTTTCTTT.

This chain connects TRBV29-1 to TRBJ1-1; 9 bases align to TRBD1. The germline gives CDR1 SQVTM, CDR2 ANQGSEA. The CDR3 contains 13 residues. V was clipped by 6 bases and J by 4 bases; unmatched bases: 6. DNA of the CDR3: TGCAGCGTAATTAACAGGGGGCGCACTGAAGCTTTCTTT. This encodes CSVINRGRTEAFF.

The J gene is TRBJ1-5, the V gene TRBV6-1, with D uncertain. Trimming cost V 8 bases and J 4 bases, with 15 bases left between them. This CDR3 has 14 amino acids. Germline V gene data show CDR1 as MNHNS and CDR2 as SASEGT. CDR3 loop: CASRWTGENQPQHF. In nucleotides, the CDR3 is TGTGCCAGCCGCTGGACTGGAGAGAATCAGCCCCAGCATTTT.

This clone is a singleton in its sample. The chain carries TRBV5-6 and TRBJ2-7; TRBD1 matches 7 bases. Germline V gene lookup returns CDR1 SGHDT and CDR2 YYEEEE. The trim removed 4 bases at V and 0 bases at J, leaving 4 bases unmatched. CDR3 length equals 14 residues. The CDR3 DNA reads as TGTGCCAGCAGCCCCGGGACAGACTCCTACGAGCAGTACTTC. Encoded protein: CASSPGTDSYEQYF.

In its sample, this clone was seen once. The V call is TRBV2, the J call TRBJ1-1, with D hard to call. The CDR3 contains 13 residues. V was trimmed by 5 bases and J by 1 base, leaving 8 bases between them. Germline assignment: CDR1 SNHLY and CDR2 FYNNEI. The CDR3 reads CASSTNRNTEAFF. Written as DNA, the CDR3 is TGTGCCAGCAGTACCAACAGGAACACTGAAGCTTTCTTT. Looking up the rest from reference TRBV2 and TRBJ1-1 gives the full variable domain: EPEVTQTPSHQVTQMGQEVILRCVPISNHLYFYWYRQILGQKVEFLVSFYNNEISEKSEIFDDQFSVERPDGSNFTLKIRSTKLEDSAMYFCASSTNRNTEAFFGQGTRLTVV.

This chain links TRBV29-1 with TRBJ2-1, with a possible D match to TRBD1 (6 bases). This CDR3 is built from 12 residues. V shed 3 bases and J shed 8 bases, with 11 bases lying between them. Per germline, CDR1 SQVTM and CDR2 ANQGSEA. The CDR3 spells CSVEAGVDEQFF. CDR3 in DNA: TGCAGCGTTGAGGCAGGGGTCGATGAGCAGTTCTTC.

This clone turned up a few times. The genes are TRBV2 and TRBJ1-1; 9 bases are shared with TRBD1. This CDR3 has 12 amino acids. With 11 bases clipped from V and 6 bases from J, the junction kept 7 bases outside the gene matches. CDR1 and CDR2 from the germline V gene are SNHLY and FYNNEI. The CDR3 here is CAGGQGLAEAFF. The CDR3, as DNA: TGTGCCGGAGGACAGGGGTTGGCTGAAGCTTTCTTT.